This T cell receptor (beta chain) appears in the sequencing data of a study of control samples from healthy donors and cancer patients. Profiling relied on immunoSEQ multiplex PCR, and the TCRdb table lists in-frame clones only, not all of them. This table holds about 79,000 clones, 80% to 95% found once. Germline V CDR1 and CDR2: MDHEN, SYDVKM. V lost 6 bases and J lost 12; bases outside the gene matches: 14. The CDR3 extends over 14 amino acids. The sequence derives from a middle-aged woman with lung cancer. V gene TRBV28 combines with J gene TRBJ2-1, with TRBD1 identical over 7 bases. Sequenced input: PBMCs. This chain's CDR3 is CASSLPPGQTLQFF. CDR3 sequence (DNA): TGTGCCAGCAGCCTCCCCCCGGGACAGACTTTGCAGTTCTTC.